The 32 T cell receptor beta chains listed next were all sequenced from one sample in a study of cytomegalovirus exposure and HLA in healthy donors. PCR was performed using 60 Vbeta and 13 Jbeta primers. TCRdb keeps only in-frame clones here, not all; method: immunoSEQ multiplex PCR. The sample has roughly 160,000 clones; 65% to 90% are singletons. The sequenced sample was PBMCs. All receptors come from a male donor in good health and CMV-seronegative.

The chain couples TRBV5-1 to TRBJ1-2; 10 nucleotides agree with TRBD1. CDR3 length: 15 amino acids. The V and J ends lost 0 bases and 6 bases, in that order; junction bases with no gene match: 5. Germline assignment: CDR1 SGHRS and CDR2 YFSETQ. CDR3 protein: CASSLAGTGVHGYTF. CDR3 in DNA: TGCGCCAGCAGCTTGGCCGGGACAGGGGTCCATGGCTACACCTTC.

This sequence joins TRBV5-1 and TRBJ1-5; 10 positions agree with TRBD1. This CDR3 contains 14 residues. The V gene end was trimmed by 2 bases and the J gene end by 7 bases; junction bases not matched to a gene: 3. The germline gives CDR1 SGHRS, CDR2 YFSETQ. The CDR3 DNA is TGCGCCAGCAGCTTAGGGACAGGGGCCCAGCCCCAGCATTTT. This codes for CASSLGTGAQPQHF.

This clone was counted a few times. This chain connects TRBV13 to TRBJ2-1; 10 bases map to TRBD1. After removal of 5 bases from V and 4 bases from J, the junction contained 5 bases not matched to a gene. The CDR3 consists of 15 residues. Germline V gene data show CDR1 as PRHDT and CDR2 as FYEKMQ (reference sequence). Written as DNA, the CDR3 is TGTGCCAGCAGCGCCTGGACAGGGGGATACAATGAGCAGTTCTTC. Its translation: CASSAWTGGYNEQFF.

The rearrangement joins TRBV15 to TRBJ1-6; a weak D match, TRBD1 (5 bases). Trimming pared 0 bases from V and 10 bases from J, leaving 10 bases between. This CDR3 is 14 amino acids long. From germline, CDR1 is LNHNV and CDR2 YYDKDF (reference sequence). CDR3 protein: CATSRDPQGSPLHF. DNA of the CDR3: TGTGCCACCAGCAGAGATCCGCAGGGATCACCCCTCCACTTT.

The chain carries TRBV20-1 and TRBJ2-7, with D maybe TRBD2 (5 bases). This CDR3 is 11 amino acids long. Germline assignment: CDR1 DFQATT and CDR2 SNEGSKA (reference sequence). Between the trimmed V and J ends, which lost 3 bases and 6 bases, there was a span of 9 bases. CDR3 nucleotide sequence: TGCAGTGCTAGGAGGGTTGTCGAGCAGTACTTC. Translated: CSARRVVEQYF.

V is TRBV4-1 and J is TRBJ1-1, with D maybe TRBD1 (5 bases). CDR1 and CDR2 (germline): MGHRA, YSYEKL. The V end lost 1 base, the J end lost 4 bases, and 16 bases lay between the germline ends. The CDR3 is 16 amino acids. The CDR3 nucleotides read TGCGCCAGCAGCCAAGGGAGACAGCTTGGGCCCACTGAAGCTTTCTTT. Translation gives CASSQGRQLGPTEAFF.

V usage is TRBV6-1 and J usage is TRBJ1-4; a possible D gene is TRBD1 (6 bases). V lost 6 bases, J lost 7 bases, and 18 bases lay in between. This CDR3 comprises 15 residues. Germline assignment: CDR1 MNHNS and CDR2 SASEGT. CDR3 DNA sequence: TGTGCCAGCAGCCAGGGTTTACAGGGAAGTGAAAAACTGTTTTTT. This sequence encodes CASSQGLQGSEKLFF.

This chain uses TRBV13 with TRBJ1-2; TRBD1 matches 11 bases. The V segment lost 5 bases and the J segment 6 bases; nucleotides outside the gene matches: 11. CDR1 PRHDT and CDR2 FYEKMQ come from the germline V gene (reference sequence). The CDR3 is 16 amino acids. The chain's CDR3 is CASSPVGQGVFDGYTF. CDR3 bases: TGTGCCAGCAGCCCCGTGGGACAGGGGGTTTTCGATGGCTACACCTTC.

As for this clone: Other DNA sequences within the sample encode an identical CDR3. The J gene is TRBJ2-5, the V gene TRBV18; 8 nucleotides align to TRBD2. Losses at the gene ends were 5 bases for V and 4 bases for J; bases not matched to a gene: 6. From germline, CDR1 is KGHSH and CDR2 LQKENI. The CDR3 covers 14 residues. CDR3 sequence reads: CASSSGTRGETQYF. Written as DNA, the CDR3 is TGTGCCAGCTCATCCGGGACTAGAGGAGAGACCCAGTACTTC.

This clone was found once. The genes are TRBV6-1 and TRBJ1-5; D remains ambiguous. CDR1 and CDR2 from the germline V gene are MNHNS and SASEGT. The CDR3 loop spans 16 amino acids. V lost 3 bases and J 6 bases, leaving 18 bases between the germline ends. The CDR3 DNA reads as TGTGCCAGCAGTGACCTATCCGGGATTGGGGTTCAGCCCCAGCATTTT. This codes for CASSDLSGIGVQPQHF.

V usage is TRBV10-3 and J usage is TRBJ1-6; D remains unclear. The CDR3 totals 15 residues. Trimming removed 4 bases at V and 5 bases at J, with 12 bases between. Germline V CDR1 and CDR2: ENHRY, SYGVKD. The CDR3 coding sequence is TGTGCCATCAGTGGTCTAGACGTGGATAATTCACCCCTCCACTTT. Protein: CAISGLDVDNSPLHF.

The chain combines TRBV7-2 with TRBJ1-3, with a tentative D call TRBD1 (5 bases). The CDR3 extends over 15 amino acids. V was cut by 1 base and J by 1 base, with 8 bases left in between. Per the germline V gene, CDR1 is SGHTA and CDR2 is FQGNSA. The CDR3 here is CASSLGGASGNTIYF. Here the CDR3 DNA reads TGTGCCAGCAGCTTAGGTGGGGCTTCTGGAAACACCATATATTTT. Full variable domain (remainder filled in from reference TRBV7-2 and TRBJ1-3): GAGVSQSPSNKVTEKGKDVELRCDPISGHTALYWYRQSLGQGLEFLIYFQGNSAPDKSGLPSDRFSAERTGGSVSTLTIQRTQQEDSAVYLCASSLGGASGNTIYFGEGSWLTVV.

The chain uses TRBV19 and TRBJ2-7; tentatively, D is TRBD1 (6 bases). CDR1 and CDR2 (germline): LNHDA, SQIVND (reference sequence). CDR3 length equals 14 residues. Trimming removed 5 bases from V and 4 bases from J, with 15 bases in between. The CDR3 protein is CASSAHYQGYEQYF. The CDR3 nucleotides are TGTGCCAGTAGTGCCCATTACCAGGGGTACGAGCAGTACTTC.

The CDR3 here is CASSLSGGGLYF. The CDR3 coding sequence is TGCGCCAGCAGCTTGAGCGGGGGGGGCTTATACTTC. The chain couples TRBV5-1 to TRBJ2-5, with 10 bases aligning to TRBD2. Germline loops: CDR1 SGHRS, CDR2 YFSETQ. V lost 1 base to trimming and J lost 14 bases; unmatched junction nucleotides: 5. The CDR3 sequence is 12 residues long.

This chain joins TRBV25-1 and TRBJ2-1; 9 bases are a match to TRBD1. The CDR3 is 14 amino acids. V lost 4 bases, J lost 2 bases, and 0 bases stayed unmatched. Looked up from germline, CDR1 is MGHDK and CDR2 is SYGVNS. The CDR3 protein is CASSGQGAYNEQFF. The CDR3 region has the DNA TGTGCCAGCAGTGGACAGGGGGCCTACAATGAGCAGTTCTTC. The entire variable domain, with the rest obtained from reference TRBV25-1 and TRBJ2-1, is as follows: EADIYQTPRYLVIGTGKKITLECSQTMGHDKMYWYQQDPGMELHLIHYSYGVNSTEKGDLSSESTVSRIRTEHFPLTLESARPSHTSQYLCASSGQGAYNEQFFGPGTRLTVL.

This clone was counted a few times. CDR3 sequence: CASSLEGIGEQYF. DNA for the CDR3: TGTGCCAGCAGCTTGGAGGGGATCGGCGAGCAGTACTTC. V and J are TRBV5-4 and TRBJ2-7; TRBD1 might be the D (5 bases). V shed 0 bases and J shed 6 bases, with 10 bases lying between them. From germline, CDR1 is SGHNT and CDR2 YYREEE (reference sequence). This CDR3 is built from 13 residues.

The chain carries TRBV10-3 and TRBJ2-1; TRBD2 is a possible D gene (6 bases). The ends were cut back, 3 bases at V and 7 bases at J, with 16 bases in the middle. Germline V gene sequence: CDR1 ENHRY, CDR2 SYGVKD. The CDR3 loop spans 15 amino acids. The CDR3 is CAISDSGPLRNEQFF. In DNA form, the CDR3 reads TGTGCCATCAGTGATAGCGGACCCCTGAGGAATGAGCAGTTCTTC.

A word on this clone: The sample holds other DNA sequences that translate to the same CDR3. This sequence joins TRBV6-1 and TRBJ2-3; 7 bases map to TRBD2. Germline V gene lookup returns CDR1 MNHNS and CDR2 SASEGT. J was trimmed by 0 bases and V by 1 base; bases with no gene match: 1. The CDR3 contains 15 residues. The CDR3 DNA is TGTGCCAGCAGTGAAGGGGGGGGAAGCACAGATACGCAGTATTTT. It specifies CASSEGGGSTDTQYF.

This chain connects TRBV9 to TRBJ2-4, with TRBD2 as a possible D gene (6 bases). This CDR3 has 18 residues. CDR1 and CDR2 from the germline V gene are SGDLS and YYNGEE. With 0 bases removed from V and 7 bases from J, the gap between germline ends came to 23 bases. Written as DNA, the CDR3 is TGTGCCAGCAGCGTAGGGGGGGATTGGTCAGGGTGGGCCAACATTCAGTACTTC. It is translated as CASSVGGDWSGWANIQYF.

The chain is built from TRBV6-6 and TRBJ1-5; 7 nucleotides agree with TRBD1. CDR3 length equals 14 residues. The ends lost 5 bases at V and 6 bases at J; junction bases unmatched: 7. Germline values: CDR1 MNHNY, CDR2 SVGAGI (reference sequence). For the CDR3, the DNA is TGTGCCAGCAGTCTAGGGGGCCCAGGTCAGCCCCAGCATTTT. Its translation is CASSLGGPGQPQHF.

This chain's CDR3 is CASPGQGYQNEKLFF. The CDR3 DNA reads TGTGCCTCACCGGGACAGGGATACCAGAATGAAAAACTGTTTTTT. The chain employs TRBV30 and TRBJ1-4; 9 bases are a match to TRBD1. Germline CDR1 is GTSNPN and CDR2 is SVGIG (reference sequence). The J segment lost 5 bases and the V segment lost 7 bases, leaving 11 bases of the junction unmatched. The CDR3 is made up of 15 amino acids.

The rearrangement joins TRBV15 to TRBJ1-4; TRBD1 matches 9 bases. CDR1 and CDR2 (germline): LNHNV, YYDKDF (reference sequence). The CDR3 extends over 16 amino acids. V lost 3 bases to trimming and J lost 8 bases; unmatched junction nucleotides: 10. The CDR3 is CATSSGYDRGGEKLFF. Here the CDR3 DNA reads TGTGCCACCAGCAGTGGGTATGACAGGGGGGGAGAAAAACTGTTTTTT.

The chain carries TRBV19 and TRBJ1-4; no definite D call. The CDR3 extends over 15 amino acids. With 3 bases removed from V and 3 bases from J, the gap between germline ends came to 11 bases. Germline CDR1 LNHDA, CDR2 SQIVND (reference sequence). CDR3 sequence: CASSIFRGANEKLFF. The CDR3 bases are TGTGCCAGTAGTATTTTCCGAGGAGCTAATGAAAAACTGTTTTTT. Using reference TRBV19 and TRBJ1-4 for the parts outside the CDR3, the full variable domain is DGGITQSPKYLFRKEGQNVTLSCEQNLNHDAMYWYRQDPGQGLRLIYYSQIVNDFQKGDIAEGYSVSREKKESFPLTVTSAQKNPTAFYLCASSIFRGANEKLFFGSGTQLSVL.

The chain carries TRBV5-1 and TRBJ1-2, with TRBD1 matching over 9 bases. From germline, CDR1 is SGHRS and CDR2 YFSETQ. The J segment lost 6 bases and the V segment lost 0 bases, leaving 3 bases of the junction unmatched. The CDR3 extends over 14 amino acids. The CDR3 reads CASSLDRGRDGYTF. The CDR3 nucleotides read TGCGCCAGCAGCTTGGACAGGGGGCGGGATGGCTACACCTTC. Variable domain in full (rest from reference TRBV5-1 and TRBJ1-2): KAGVTQTPRYLIKTRGQQVTLSCSPISGHRSVSWYQQTPGQGLQFLFEYFSETQRNKGNFPGRFSGRQFSNSRSEMNVSTLELGDSALYLCASSLDRGRDGYTFGSGTRLTVV.

This chain connects TRBV25-1 to TRBJ1-3; D uncertain. Trimming stripped 3 bases from V and 1 base from J, with 16 bases between. The CDR3 sequence is 17 residues long. Per the germline V gene, CDR1 is MGHDK and CDR2 is SYGVNS. Here the CDR3 reads CASSDHGVGISGNTIYF. The CDR3 DNA sequence: TGTGCCAGCAGTGACCACGGGGTAGGGATTTCTGGAAACACCATATATTTT.

The chain combines TRBV4-3 with TRBJ2-5; 10 positions match TRBD1. In germline, CDR1 is LGHNA, CDR2 YSLEER. Trimming took 4 bases from V and 5 from J; bases not matched to a gene: 10. The length of the CDR3 is 16 residues. The CDR3 reads CASSLDRGLGRETQYF. The CDR3, as DNA: TGCGCCAGCAGCCTCGACAGGGGGCTTGGTAGGGAGACCCAGTACTTC.

V and J are TRBV10-3 and TRBJ1-5; 7 bases map to TRBD1. The V segment lost 1 base and the J segment 6 bases; nucleotides outside the gene matches: 9. Germline loops: CDR1 ENHRY, CDR2 SYGVKD. The CDR3 runs 16 residues. CDR3 sequence (DNA): TGTGCCATCAGTGAGTACGGGGACAGACCGGGTCAGCCCCAGCATTTT. Protein product: CAISEYGDRPGQPQHF.

The J gene is TRBJ2-1, the V gene TRBV13; 10 bases match TRBD2. Germline loops: CDR1 PRHDT, CDR2 FYEKMQ (reference sequence). The V and J ends lost 1 base and 13 bases, in that order; junction bases with no gene match: 10. The CDR3 runs 15 residues. As DNA, the CDR3 is TGTGCCAGCAGCTTAGAAGGTAGCGGGGGGCGTGAACAGTTCTTC. Translated, it gives CASSLEGSGGREQFF.

The chain combines TRBV4-2 with TRBJ1-3; 8 bases agree with TRBD1. The V gene end was trimmed by 5 bases and the J gene end by 0 bases; junction bases not matched to a gene: 6. CDR1 is LGHNA and CDR2 is YNFKEQ in the germline V gene. The CDR3 has 16 residues. The DNA for the CDR3 is TGTGCCAGCAGCGCCGGACAGGGTGGCTCTGGAAACACCATATATTTT. This sequence encodes CASSAGQGGSGNTIYF.

The chain has TRBV2 and TRBJ1-4, with 9 bases fitting TRBD1. This CDR3 has 16 amino acids. The germline V gene encodes CDR1 SNHLY and CDR2 FYNNEI. Trimming cost V 4 bases and J 4 bases; bases outside gene matches: 7. CDR3 sequence (DNA): TGTGCCAGCAGTGCAGACAGGGGGAGCGTTAATGAAAAACTGTTTTTT. Translation gives CASSADRGSVNEKLFF.

This chain connects TRBV7-2 to TRBJ1-5; 8 bases are shared with TRBD1. CDR3 length equals 16 residues. J lost 1 base, V lost 5 bases, and 7 bases had no gene match. Germline V CDR1 and CDR2: SGHTA, FQGNSA. The CDR3 reads CASSPRTGLSNQPQHF. CDR3 sequence (DNA): TGTGCCAGCAGCCCACGGACAGGGCTGAGCAATCAGCCCCAGCATTTT. Full variable domain (outside the CDR3, taken from reference TRBV7-2 and TRBJ1-5): GAGVSQSPSNKVTEKGKDVELRCDPISGHTALYWYRQSLGQGLEFLIYFQGNSAPDKSGLPSDRFSAERTGGSVSTLTIQRTQQEDSAVYLCASSPRTGLSNQPQHFGDGTRLSIL.

The chain joins TRBV10-2 to TRBJ1-1, with 8 bases fitting TRBD1. The germline V gene encodes CDR1 WSHSY and CDR2 SAAADI. The CDR3 loop spans 11 amino acids. After removal of 5 bases from V and 8 bases from J, the junction contained 1 base not matched to a gene. The DNA of the CDR3 is TGCGCCAGCAGTACAGGGGGGGAAGCTTTCTTT. Translating it yields CASSTGGEAFF.